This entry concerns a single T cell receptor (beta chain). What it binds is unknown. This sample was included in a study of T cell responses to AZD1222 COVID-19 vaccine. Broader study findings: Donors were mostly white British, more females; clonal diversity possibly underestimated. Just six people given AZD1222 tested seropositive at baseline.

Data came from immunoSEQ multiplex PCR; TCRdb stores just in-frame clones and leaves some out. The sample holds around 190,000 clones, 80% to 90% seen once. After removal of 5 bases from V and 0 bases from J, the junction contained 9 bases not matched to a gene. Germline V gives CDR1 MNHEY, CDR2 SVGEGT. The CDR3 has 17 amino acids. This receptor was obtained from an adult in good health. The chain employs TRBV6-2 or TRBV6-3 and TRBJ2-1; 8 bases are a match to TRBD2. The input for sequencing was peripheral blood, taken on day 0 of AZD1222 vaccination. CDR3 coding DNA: TGTGCCAGCAGTCCCCGGGGCGGGGGGACCTCCTACAATGAGCAGTTCTTC. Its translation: CASSPRGGGTSYNEQFF.